Following are 10 T cell receptor beta chains from one sample sequenced in a study of T cell responses to AZD1222 COVID-19 vaccine. This table comes from immunoSEQ multiplex PCR, and its TCRdb copy is limited to in-frame clones, with some not included. The sample includes 65,000 to 95,000 clones, approximately 90% of them seen just once. Material: peripheral blood, obtained on day 0 of MenACWY control vaccination. These receptors all come from an adult in good health.

The chain recombines TRBV12-5 with TRBJ2-7; 7 bases match TRBD1. The CDR3 extends over 13 amino acids. V lost 1 base to trimming and J lost 6 bases; unmatched junction nucleotides: 3. Germline CDR1 is LGHNT and CDR2 is FRNRAP. CDR3 in DNA: TGTGCTAGTGGTTTGGACAGGGGTTCCGAGCAGTACTTC. Its translation: CASGLDRGSEQYF.

This clone was counted a single time. V is TRBV5-1 and J is TRBJ1-4; TRBD1 matches 11 bases. The CDR3 totals 16 residues. Germline CDR1 reads SGHRS; CDR2 reads YFSETQ. With V trimmed by 0 bases and J by 8 bases, 6 bases remained unmatched. The CDR3 loop reads CASSLGDRGFEEKLFF. The DNA for the CDR3 is TGCGCCAGCAGCTTGGGGGACAGGGGGTTCGAAGAAAAACTGTTTTTT.

The sample holds one count of this clone. CDR3 nucleotide sequence: TGTGCCAGCAGCTTTCAGGGCGGTTCACCCCTCCACTTT. This sequence encodes CASSFQGGSPLHF. The chain joins TRBV11-1 to TRBJ1-6; possibly TRBD1 for D (5 bases). V was clipped by 3 bases and J by 9 bases, with 9 bases between them. CDR1 and CDR2 (germline): SGHAT, FQDESV (reference sequence). This CDR3 is built from 13 residues. Filled out from reference TRBV11-1 and TRBJ1-6, the complete variable domain reads EAEVAQSPRYKITEKSQAVAFWCDPISGHATLYWYRQILGQGPELLVQFQDESVVDDSQLPKDRFSAERLKGVDSTLKIQPAELGDSAMYLCASSFQGGSPLHFGNGTRLTVT.

The chain couples TRBV6-5 to TRBJ2-7, with D possibly TRBD2 on 6 matching bases. Looked up from germline, CDR1 is MNHEY and CDR2 is SVGAGI. Trimming stripped 6 bases from V and 0 bases from J, with 15 bases between. CDR3 length equals 15 residues. The CDR3 spells CASSPLAGISYEQYF. The CDR3 region has the DNA TGTGCCAGCAGCCCACTTGCGGGGATCTCCTACGAGCAGTACTTC.

This chain uses TRBV19 with TRBJ2-7; the match to TRBD1 covers 7 bases. The CDR3 contains 14 residues. Germline CDR1 is LNHDA and CDR2 is SQIVND (reference sequence). V shed 3 bases, J shed 2 bases, and the junction held 4 bases outside the gene matches. CDR3 residues: CASSISTGPYEQYF. The CDR3 DNA reads TGTGCCAGTAGTATCTCGACAGGGCCCTACGAGCAGTACTTC.

The rearrangement uses TRBV5-5 and TRBJ1-2; D remains ambiguous. This CDR3 has 15 amino acids. From germline, CDR1 is SGHKS and CDR2 YYEKEE (reference sequence). V lost 1 base to trimming and J lost 2 bases, with 12 bases between them. CDR3 sequence (DNA): TGTGCCAGCAGCTTGACAGCCATCCGAAACTATGGCTACACCTTC. Translating gives CASSLTAIRNYGYTF.

V usage is TRBV7-3 and J usage is TRBJ2-3; D may be TRBD1 (6 bases). CDR3 length: 16 residues. CDR1 is SGHTA, CDR2 FQGTGA, per germline. Deletions cut 2 bases from V and 1 base from J, with 13 bases between. The CDR3 loop reads CASSLGERQGTDTQYF. The CDR3 DNA follows: TGTGCCAGCAGCTTAGGGGAGAGACAGGGCACAGATACGCAGTATTTT.

The chain combines TRBV7-2 with TRBJ1-2; D unresolved. Per the germline V gene, CDR1 is SGHTA and CDR2 is FQGNSA. The CDR3 spans 15 residues. The V end was cut by 0 bases, the J end by 2 bases, with 10 bases between. CDR3 residues: CASSLAVGINYGYTF. Here the CDR3 DNA reads TGTGCCAGCAGCTTAGCGGTAGGGATCAACTATGGCTACACCTTC.

The rearrangement uses TRBV4-3 and TRBJ2-2; D ambiguous. The length of the CDR3 is 14 residues. Germline CDR1 and CDR2: LGHNA and YSLEER. Trimming cost V 4 bases and J 2 bases, with 8 bases left between them. The CDR3 DNA follows: TGCGCCAGCAGCCGCTTAAGTAACACCGGGGAGCTGTTTTTT. Protein: CASSRLSNTGELFF.

The J gene is TRBJ2-1, the V gene TRBV27; 9 nucleotides line up with TRBD2. The CDR3 contains 15 residues. The junction had 12 bases not matched to a gene; V was cut back by 8 bases and J by 7 bases. Germline CDR1 and CDR2: MNHEY and SMNVEV (reference sequence). CDR3: CASAPFAGGRNEQFF. Written as DNA, the CDR3 is TGTGCCAGCGCTCCGTTCGCGGGGGGGCGTAATGAGCAGTTCTTC.